A single sample is the source of the 30 T cell receptor beta chains below, sequenced in a study of T cell responses to AZD1222 COVID-19 vaccine. Measured with immunoSEQ multiplex PCR; TCRdb has only the in-frame clones, and not every one. The data show 150,000 to 200,000 clones, around 90% seen once. Sequencing used peripheral blood, obtained 28 days after the second AZD1222 dose. The receptors were sampled from an adult who received the AZD1222 COVID-19 vaccine.

This chain joins TRBV28 and TRBJ2-1, with 7 positions matching TRBD2. Trimming removed 2 bases from V and 5 bases from J; junction bases left unmatched: 6. CDR3 length equals 15 residues. From germline, CDR1 is MDHEN and CDR2 SYDVKM. The CDR3 region is CASSLLREDNNEQFF. CDR3 nucleotide sequence: TGTGCCAGCAGTTTACTTCGGGAGGATAACAATGAGCAGTTCTTC.

V usage is TRBV4-3 and J usage is TRBJ1-4; D is possibly TRBD1 (5 bases). Trimming took off 1 base at V and 7 bases at J, with 13 bases between the two ends. Germline CDR1 reads LGHNA; CDR2 reads YSLEER. The CDR3 has 15 amino acids. CDR3 DNA: TGCGCCAGCAGCCAAGTCGGGGGGGTCGGTGAAAAACTGTTTTTT. It yields the protein CASSQVGGVGEKLFF.

The J gene is TRBJ1-2, the V gene TRBV3-1 (or the pseudogene TRBV3-2), with D possibly matching TRBD1 (5 bases). Germline V CDR1 and CDR2: LGHDT, YNNKEL (reference sequence). V lost 3 bases and J lost 6, with 11 bases in between. The CDR3 covers 13 residues. The CDR3 DNA sequence: TGTGCCAGCAGCCACGGGGGTAGGAATGGCTACACCTTC. This sequence encodes CASSHGGRNGYTF.

V and J are TRBV5-4 and TRBJ2-1, with a weak D call TRBD2 (7 bases). Between the trimmed V and J ends, which lost 4 bases and 8 bases, there was a span of 19 bases. The germline V gene has CDR1 SGHNT and CDR2 YYREEE (reference sequence). This CDR3 region has 15 residues. Here the CDR3 reads CASSPGGGWGHEQFF. The CDR3 DNA is TGTGCCAGCAGCCCGGGGGGCGGGTGGGGACATGAGCAGTTCTTC.

A single count supports this clone. The chain uses TRBV21-1 and TRBJ2-5. TRBV21-1 is termed a pseudogene. The CDR3 is made up of 15 amino acids. The CDR3 region has the DNA TGTGCCAGCAGCCAAACCGCTCATACCCAAGAGACCCAGTACTTC. It codes for CASSQTAHTQETQYF.

The chain recombines TRBV7-3 with TRBJ1-6; D gene ambiguous. Germline assignment: CDR1 SGHTA and CDR2 FQGTGA. The CDR3 length is 13 residues. Trimming removed 1 base at V and 5 bases at J, with 3 bases between. This CDR3 reads CASSLRNNSPLHF. In nucleotides, the CDR3 is TGTGCCAGCAGCTTAAGGAATAATTCACCCCTCCACTTT.

The chain uses TRBV6-5 and TRBJ2-3; TRBD2 matches 8 bases. Losses at the gene ends were 6 bases for V and 3 bases for J; bases not matched to a gene: 5. Germline V gives CDR1 MNHEY, CDR2 SVGAGI. The CDR3 has 14 residues. The CDR3 DNA is TGTGCCAGCAGCCGGCCGGGAGGGACAGATACGCAGTATTTT. Translating gives CASSRPGGTDTQYF.

The genes are TRBV30 and TRBJ1-6; possibly TRBD1 for D (5 bases). Germline assignment: CDR1 GTSNPN and CDR2 SVGIG (reference sequence). Trimming cost V 3 bases and J 1 base, with 19 bases left between them. The length of the CDR3 is 18 residues. Written as DNA, the CDR3 is TGTGCCTGGAGAGCTCAGGGTCCGGGAGGATCCTATAATTCACCCCTCCACTTT. Translated: CAWRAQGPGGSYNSPLHF.

The chain recombines TRBV6-5 with TRBJ2-1; D may be TRBD1 or TRBD2 (5 bases each). The CDR3 is 13 residues long. The V end was cut by 1 base, the J end by 9 bases, with 10 bases between. Germline loops: CDR1 MNHEY, CDR2 SVGAGI. The CDR3 sequence: CASSYFGAGEQFF. Written as DNA, the CDR3 is TGTGCCAGCAGTTACTTTGGGGCGGGTGAGCAGTTCTTC.

The rearrangement links TRBV6-5 to TRBJ2-5; TRBD2 matches 8 bases. The junction had 7 bases not matched to a gene; V was cut back by 6 bases and J by 1 base. The CDR3 length is 15 residues. Germline values: CDR1 MNHEY, CDR2 SVGAGI. In nucleotides, the CDR3 is TGTGCCAGCAGGTCAGCGGGAGCGCCCCAAGAGACCCAGTACTTC. It codes for CASRSAGAPQETQYF.

The CDR3 DNA reads as TGTGCCAGCAGCTTGGGGACAGGACATGGCTACACCTTC. Translating gives CASSLGTGHGYTF. The chain links TRBV7-2 to TRBJ1-2, with 8 positions matching TRBD1. V was clipped by 3 bases and J by 6 bases; unmatched bases: 3. Per the germline V gene, CDR1 is SGHTA and CDR2 is FQGNSA. This CDR3 is built from 13 residues. Full variable domain (missing parts from reference TRBV7-2 and TRBJ1-2): GAGVSQSPSNKVTEKGKDVELRCDPISGHTALYWYRQSLGQGLEFLIYFQGNSAPDKSGLPSDRFSAERTGGSVSTLTIQRTQQEDSAVYLCASSLGTGHGYTFGSGTRLTVV.

Points on this clone: A junction end diverges from the germline sequence, so it may reflect a read error. This rearrangement joins TRBV7-9 to TRBJ1-1; D is ambiguous. Germline CDR1 SEHNR, CDR2 FQNEAQ (reference sequence). This CDR3 comprises 15 residues. CDR3 protein: CASSLATNRNTEAFF. Here the CDR3 DNA reads TGTGCCAGCAGCCTAGCTACCAACAGGAACACTGAAGCTTTCTTT.

The chain combines TRBV23-1 with TRBJ1-2; tentatively, D is TRBD1 (6 bases). Being an ORF, TRBV23-1 has a function that is uncertain. This CDR3 is 15 amino acids long. The ends were cut back, 4 bases at V and 5 bases at J, with 17 bases in the middle. In DNA, the CDR3 is TGCGCCAGCAGTCCCCGGATGGGGGCAAGGTATGGCTACACCTTC. Amino acids: CASSPRMGARYGYTF.

The CDR3 loop is CASTTATGGRSPLHF. CDR3 coding DNA: TGTGCCAGCACCACTGCGACAGGGGGGAGATCACCCCTCCACTTT. The chain recombines TRBV7-2 with TRBJ1-6; 9 positions match TRBD1. The CDR3 runs 15 residues. The junction had 11 bases not matched to a gene; V was cut back by 7 bases and J by 10 bases. Germline-derived CDR1 and CDR2 are SGHTA and FQGNSA.

The V and J genes are TRBV5-4 and TRBJ2-1, with D perhaps TRBD2 (6 bases). V lost 2 bases to trimming and J lost 10 bases, with 10 bases between them. This CDR3 is built from 12 residues. Germline CDR1 and CDR2: SGHNT and YYREEE (reference sequence). CDR3 in amino acids: CASSLGGTEQFF. DNA for the CDR3: TGTGCCAGCAGCTTAGGCGGGACGGAGCAGTTCTTC.

This chain connects TRBV19 to TRBJ1-5, with D tentatively TRBD1 (5 bases). The CDR3 length is 18 residues. Trimming took 3 bases from V and 0 from J, leaving 18 bases between them. CDR1 LNHDA and CDR2 SQIVND come from the germline V gene (reference sequence). CDR3 nucleotide sequence: TGTGCCAGTAGTATGAGGGGCATACAGGTTTATAGCAATCAGCCCCAGCATTTT. Residues: CASSMRGIQVYSNQPQHF.

This rearrangement joins TRBV6-5 to TRBJ2-7, with D possibly being TRBD1 (5 bases). CDR1 is MNHEY, CDR2 SVGAGI, per germline. Trimming cost V 2 bases and J 7 bases, with 15 bases left between them. The CDR3 sequence is 14 residues long. The CDR3 protein is CASSYGSRDREQYF. The CDR3 DNA reads TGTGCCAGCAGTTACGGAAGCAGGGATCGAGAGCAGTACTTC.

V gene TRBV3-1 (or the pseudogene TRBV3-2) combines with J gene TRBJ2-5; no clear D gene. This CDR3 is 13 amino acids long. V lost 2 bases and J lost 3, with 7 bases in between. CDR1 is LGHDT, CDR2 YNNKEL, per germline (reference sequence). The CDR3 loop reads CASSQRRKETQYF. The CDR3 bases are TGTGCCAGCAGCCAAAGACGCAAAGAGACCCAGTACTTC.

This clone was recorded only once. The chain couples TRBV28 to TRBJ1-5; 9 nucleotides match TRBD1. The CDR3 covers 18 residues. In germline, CDR1 is MDHEN, CDR2 SYDVKM. V shed 2 bases and J 0 bases; nucleotides not matched to a gene: 8. This CDR3 reads CASSLTGQGPYSNQPQHF. The CDR3 DNA reads TGTGCCAGCAGTTTAACGGGACAGGGCCCTTATAGCAATCAGCCCCAGCATTTT.

The V and J genes are TRBV29-1 and TRBJ2-3; 10 nucleotides match TRBD1. The V segment lost 5 bases and the J segment 2 bases; nucleotides outside the gene matches: 4. Germline values: CDR1 SQVTM, CDR2 ANQGSEA. The CDR3 loop spans 14 amino acids. This chain's CDR3 is CSVRQGAVTDTQYF. Here the CDR3 DNA reads TGCAGCGTTCGACAGGGGGCGGTCACAGATACGCAGTATTTT.

This chain connects TRBV7-2 to TRBJ1-3, with a weak D call TRBD1 (5 bases). Germline assignment: CDR1 SGHTA and CDR2 FQGNSA. The CDR3 is 14 residues long. V lost 4 bases and J lost 2, with 9 bases in between. The CDR3 nucleotides are TGTGCCAGCAGCTCAGACAGCGCTGGAAACACCATATATTTT. Residues: CASSSDSAGNTIYF. Drawing the rest from reference TRBV7-2 and TRBJ1-3, the complete variable domain is GAGVSQSPSNKVTEKGKDVELRCDPISGHTALYWYRQSLGQGLEFLIYFQGNSAPDKSGLPSDRFSAERTGGSVSTLTIQRTQQEDSAVYLCASSSDSAGNTIYFGEGSWLTVV.

This clone has a handful of counts. One end of the junction fails to match germline, which may point to a read error. CDR3 protein: CASSPRGRGYDEQFF. The DNA for the CDR3 is TGTGCCAGCAGCCCCCGGGGCAGGGGCTACGATGAGCAGTTCTTC. The rearrangement joins TRBV7-3 to TRBJ2-1; a weak D match, TRBD1 (6 bases). CDR1 SGHTA and CDR2 FQGTGA come from the germline V gene. The CDR3 is 15 amino acids.

The J gene is TRBJ2-5, the V gene TRBV5-1; 7 positions agree with TRBD2. CDR1 and CDR2 (germline): SGHRS, YFSETQ. Losses at the gene ends were 4 bases for V and 5 bases for J; bases not matched to a gene: 11. This CDR3 spans 15 amino acids. In DNA, the CDR3 is TGCGCCAGCAGCCCTCCCGGGGGAGGGTTGGAGACCCAGTACTTC. Translated, it gives CASSPPGGGLETQYF.

This chain joins TRBV30 and TRBJ1-3, with D uncertain. The germline V gene has CDR1 GTSNPN and CDR2 SVGIG (reference sequence). The CDR3 runs 14 residues. V lost 4 bases, J lost 0 bases, and 10 bases lay in between. The CDR3 spells CAWNPTDSGNTIYF. In nucleotides, the CDR3 is TGTGCCTGGAACCCGACTGACTCTGGAAACACCATATATTTT.

This chain joins TRBV9 and TRBJ2-2, with 11 bases lining up with TRBD2. The trim removed 4 bases at V and 4 bases at J, leaving 6 bases unmatched. The CDR3 is 16 amino acids. Germline values: CDR1 SGDLS, CDR2 YYNGEE. The CDR3 loop is CASSKLAGDPTGELFF. The CDR3 nucleotides read TGTGCCAGCAGCAAACTAGCGGGGGACCCCACCGGGGAGCTGTTTTTT.

The chain links TRBV6-5 to TRBJ1-6, with D unresolved. CDR3 length: 16 residues. Between the trimmed V and J ends, which lost 1 base and 7 bases, there was a span of 14 bases. Germline values: CDR1 MNHEY, CDR2 SVGAGI. The CDR3 nucleotides read TGTGCCAGCAGTTACTACGGCGGGGTAGGGAATTCACCCCTCCACTTT. This gives the protein CASSYYGGVGNSPLHF.

The chain is built from TRBV12-3 or TRBV12-4 and TRBJ1-6; 12 nucleotides agree with TRBD1. CDR3 length: 13 amino acids. V trimming: 5 bases; J trimming: 14 bases; junction bases outside the gene matches: 4. This CDR3 reads CASSRDRGRTLHF. The DNA for the CDR3 is TGTGCCAGCAGTCGGGACAGGGGGCGAACCCTCCACTTT.

The chain employs TRBV3-1 (or the pseudogene TRBV3-2) and TRBJ2-3; TRBD1 or TRBD2 may be the D gene (5 bases each). The V and J ends lost 6 bases and 2 bases respectively, with 15 bases between them. CDR3 length: 15 amino acids. Germline lookup yields CDR1 LGHDT and CDR2 YNNKEL (reference sequence). The CDR3 region has the DNA TGTGCCAGCAGTCCCCCCGGGGACCTCACAGATACGCAGTATTTT. As protein: CASSPPGDLTDTQYF.

The chain couples TRBV9 to TRBJ2-1; D ambiguous. Germline lookup yields CDR1 SGDLS and CDR2 YYNGEE. This CDR3 spans 12 amino acids. The V and J ends lost 3 bases and 5 bases respectively, with 6 bases between them. This CDR3 reads CASSETDNEQFF. The CDR3 nucleotides are TGTGCCAGCAGCGAAACCGACAATGAGCAGTTCTTC.

The V gene is TRBV2, the J gene TRBJ1-6; D is unclear. V shed 8 bases and J shed 0 bases, with 14 bases lying between them. This CDR3 spans 16 amino acids. Germline CDR1 SNHLY, CDR2 FYNNEI. The CDR3 sequence: CASCPDASSYNSPLHF. For the CDR3, the DNA is TGTGCCAGCTGCCCAGACGCGAGCTCCTATAATTCACCCCTCCACTTT.